Each of the 29 T cell receptor beta chains below was sequenced from the same sample in a study of cytomegalovirus exposure and HLA in healthy donors. The study ran its PCR with 60 Vbeta and 13 Jbeta primers. Here immunoSEQ multiplex PCR was the method, and the copy in TCRdb shows in-frame clones only, minus some. Of 99,000 or so clones detected, about four fifths appear once; the ten largest clones hold under 1.5%. Sequenced material: PBMCs. The source of these receptors is a middle-aged man in good health and CMV-seronegative.

The V gene is TRBV6-5, the J gene TRBJ2-7; D perhaps matches TRBD2 (5 bases). CDR1 is MNHEY and CDR2 is SVGAGI in the germline V gene. V shed 5 bases and J shed 3 bases, with 17 bases lying between them. The CDR3 is 15 residues long. The CDR3 loop is CASSPSEGLVYEQYF. As DNA, the CDR3 is TGTGCCAGCAGTCCGTCTGAGGGTCTGGTCTACGAGCAGTACTTC.

The chain is built from TRBV15 and TRBJ1-2, with D uncertain. The CDR3 runs 14 residues. Germline lookup yields CDR1 LNHNV and CDR2 YYDKDF (reference sequence). Trimming stripped 0 bases from V and 4 bases from J, with 9 bases between. CDR3 sequence reads: CATSRDEVGYGYTF. CDR3 bases: TGTGCCACCAGCAGAGATGAGGTTGGCTATGGCTACACCTTC.

The chain links TRBV13 to TRBJ1-1, with D hard to call. The germline V gene has CDR1 PRHDT and CDR2 FYEKMQ (reference sequence). This CDR3 contains 13 residues. The germline V and J ends were trimmed by 0 bases and 8 bases, with 10 bases remaining between them. The CDR3: CASSLGRAEEAFF. The DNA for the CDR3 is TGTGCCAGCAGCTTAGGACGAGCCGAAGAAGCTTTCTTT.

The chain carries TRBV19 and TRBJ1-5; TRBD1 aligns across 7 bases. Looked up from germline, CDR1 is LNHDA and CDR2 is SQIVND (reference sequence). V gave up 7 bases and J gave up 2 bases; unmatched junction bases: 8. This CDR3 is 15 amino acids long. The CDR3 DNA is TGTGCCAGTATGCCACAGGGGCTAGGCAATCAGCCCCAGCATTTT. It encodes CASMPQGLGNQPQHF.

The J gene is TRBJ1-1, the V gene TRBV6-5; the D is unclear. Germline-derived CDR1 and CDR2 are MNHEY and SVGAGI. This CDR3 contains 14 residues. Trimming took 6 bases from V and 6 from J, leaving 17 bases between them. CDR3 in amino acids: CASRTAGGSPEAFF. Here the CDR3 DNA reads TGTGCCAGCAGGACGGCCGGAGGATCCCCTGAAGCTTTCTTT.

This chain links TRBV2 with TRBJ2-3, with TRBD1 matching over 8 bases. The germline V gene has CDR1 SNHLY and CDR2 FYNNEI. CDR3 length equals 16 residues. V dropped 4 bases and J dropped 2; count of bases not matched to a gene: 8. The CDR3 DNA reads TGTGCCAGCAGTGGTTTTTGGGGACAGGACACAGATACGCAGTATTTT. This gives the protein CASSGFWGQDTDTQYF.

This clone was counted between two and nine times. This sequence joins TRBV28 and TRBJ2-4; the match to TRBD1 covers 9 bases. This CDR3 is built from 16 residues. V gave up 2 bases and J gave up 11 bases; unmatched junction bases: 13. From germline, CDR1 is MDHEN and CDR2 SYDVKM. The DNA for the CDR3 is TGTGCCAGCAGTTTAGGGGAGGGACAGGGAGTAGGGTTTCAGTACTTC. This codes for CASSLGEGQGVGFQYF.

This sequence joins TRBV7-2 and TRBJ2-7, with 8 bases identical to TRBD1. J was trimmed by 6 bases and V by 5 bases; bases with no gene match: 12. The CDR3 spans 15 residues. The V gene's germline CDR1 is SGHTA and CDR2 FQGNSA. DNA for the CDR3: TGTGCCAGCAGCCCGGCGGCAGGGGGCCTCATCGAGCAGTACTTC. As protein: CASSPAAGGLIEQYF.

V and J are TRBV30 and TRBJ1-2, with 12 bases matching TRBD1. The length of the CDR3 is 15 residues. CDR1 and CDR2 (germline): GTSNPN, SVGIG (reference sequence). Losses at the gene ends were 0 bases for V and 7 bases for J; bases not matched to a gene: 6. The CDR3 loop is CAWSVSGTGGGGYTF. In nucleotides, the CDR3 is TGTGCCTGGAGTGTATCGGGGACAGGGGGCGGTGGCTACACCTTC.

This clone was picked up a small number of times. This chain uses TRBV29-1 with TRBJ1-4; D uncertain. This CDR3 contains 13 residues. V lost 2 bases and J 7 bases, leaving 11 bases between the germline ends. In germline, CDR1 is SQVTM, CDR2 ANQGSEA. The CDR3 reads CSVETNPGEKLFF. CDR3 nucleotide sequence: TGCAGCGTTGAAACCAACCCGGGTGAAAAACTGTTTTTT.

V gene TRBV15 combines with J gene TRBJ2-7; TRBD2 might be the D (5 bases). Between the trimmed V and J ends, which lost 8 bases and 2 bases, there was a span of 16 bases. In germline, CDR1 is LNHNV, CDR2 YYDKDF (reference sequence). The CDR3 has 14 amino acids. As DNA, the CDR3 is TGTGCCACCGCAAAGGTCGGGGTGACCTACGAGCAGTACTTC. Translated: CATAKVGVTYEQYF.

J is TRBJ1-2 and V is TRBV30, with 7 nucleotides matching TRBD1. The CDR3 length is 12 residues. Germline lookup yields CDR1 GTSNPN and CDR2 SVGIG (reference sequence). Trimming at V came to 5 bases and at J to 2 bases, leaving 2 bases not matched to a gene. The CDR3: CAWDRANYGYTF. The CDR3, as DNA: TGTGCCTGGGACAGGGCAAACTATGGCTACACCTTC.

The chain employs TRBV21-1 and TRBJ2-7; TRBD1 was called by the table and not checked on the DNA. TRBV21-1 is a pseudogene segment. This CDR3 comprises 16 residues. DNA for the CDR3: TGTGCCAGCAGCCCTTCCCGACAGGGGGACGGCTACGAGCAGTACTTC. Its translation is CASSPSRQGDGYEQYF.

The CDR3 loop is CASSFRAGGGTQYF. The CDR3 DNA sequence: TGTGCCAGCAGTTTCAGAGCGGGGGGTGGGACCCAGTACTTC. The V call is TRBV27, the J call TRBJ2-5, with 9 bases fitting TRBD2. CDR3 length: 14 amino acids. Trimming cost V 3 bases and J 7 bases; bases outside gene matches: 6. The V gene's germline CDR1 is MNHEY and CDR2 SMNVEV (reference sequence).

The chain employs TRBV5-4 and TRBJ2-2, with a tentative D call TRBD2 (7 bases). Trimming shortened V by 3 bases and J by 2 bases, and 20 bases separated the two germline ends. The CDR3 contains 18 residues. The germline V gene encodes CDR1 SGHNT and CDR2 YYREEE (reference sequence). CDR3 sequence: CASSWGGGGGLNTGELFF. The CDR3 bases are TGTGCCAGCAGCTGGGGCGGCGGCGGGGGCCTAAACACCGGGGAGCTGTTTTTT.

The V gene is TRBV4-1, the J gene TRBJ2-5; the D is unclear. Germline CDR1 is MGHRA and CDR2 is YSYEKL. The CDR3 has 19 residues. V dropped 0 bases and J dropped 5 bases, with 25 bases sitting between them. The CDR3 sequence is CASSQEPDGGATTWETQYF. The CDR3 DNA reads as TGCGCCAGCAGCCAAGAGCCGGATGGCGGTGCCACCACTTGGGAGACCCAGTACTTC.

This rearrangement joins TRBV11-2 to TRBJ1-6; D gene unclear. The CDR3 has 14 amino acids. V lost 6 bases and J 2 bases, leaving 8 bases between the germline ends. Germline assignment: CDR1 SGHAT and CDR2 FQNNGV. CDR3: CASRGGTYNSPLHF. In DNA, the CDR3 is TGTGCCAGCAGAGGAGGGACCTATAATTCACCCCTCCACTTT.

This chain joins TRBV5-6 and TRBJ2-7; 8 nucleotides match TRBD1. The CDR3 contains 17 residues. V dropped 0 bases and J dropped 4; count of bases not matched to a gene: 12. Germline V gives CDR1 SGHDT, CDR2 YYEEEE. The CDR3 is CASSLARRTGRLYEQYF. DNA for the CDR3: TGTGCCAGCAGCTTGGCCCGACGGACAGGGAGACTGTACGAGCAGTACTTC.

This chain uses TRBV6-5 with TRBJ2-5, with TRBD2 matching 9 bases. Germline values: CDR1 MNHEY, CDR2 SVGAGI. Trimming cost V 6 bases and J 4 bases; bases outside gene matches: 3. The CDR3 is made up of 13 amino acids. The CDR3 spells CASRSSGRETQYF. The CDR3 DNA sequence: TGTGCCAGCAGAAGTAGCGGGAGAGAGACCCAGTACTTC.

V gene TRBV5-4 combines with J gene TRBJ2-5, with a possible D match to TRBD1 (6 bases). The V gene's germline CDR1 is SGHNT and CDR2 YYREEE (reference sequence). This CDR3 is 13 amino acids long. Trimming took off 10 bases at V and 2 bases at J, with 15 bases between the two ends. CDR3: CAGGQRFQETQYF. The CDR3 DNA reads TGTGCCGGGGGACAAAGATTTCAAGAGACCCAGTACTTC.

This sequence joins TRBV6-1 and TRBJ2-7, with TRBD1 matching over 8 bases. V trimming: 3 bases; J trimming: 7 bases; junction bases outside the gene matches: 8. This CDR3 is built from 14 residues. CDR1 is MNHNS, CDR2 SASEGT, per germline. The CDR3 DNA is TGTGCCAGCAGTGATAAGGACAGGGACGGTGAGCAGTACTTC. Protein product: CASSDKDRDGEQYF.

CDR3 in amino acids: CASSLRGLMNTEAFF. CDR3 sequence (DNA): TGTGCCAGCAGCTTGAGAGGCTTAATGAACACTGAAGCTTTCTTT. J is TRBJ1-1 and V is TRBV5-6, with D unclear. Deletions cut 1 base from V and 0 bases from J, with 10 bases between. The CDR3 is 15 amino acids. Germline V gives CDR1 SGHDT, CDR2 YYEEEE.

The chain has TRBV2 and TRBJ2-7, with TRBD1 matching over 7 bases. Trimming cost V 6 bases and J 3 bases; bases outside gene matches: 5. CDR3 length: 13 residues. CDR1 and CDR2 (germline): SNHLY, FYNNEI. The CDR3 nucleotides read TGTGCCAGCAGAAGACAGGGAAACTACGAGCAGTACTTC. Translating it yields CASRRQGNYEQYF.

The chain employs TRBV2 and TRBJ1-5; D call uncertain. The V end was cut by 3 bases, the J end by 6 bases, with 9 bases between. CDR1 SNHLY and CDR2 FYNNEI come from the germline V gene. The CDR3 sequence is 13 residues long. The CDR3 DNA reads as TGTGCCAGCAGTGATTTAGGAGTTCAGCCCCAGCATTTT. It specifies CASSDLGVQPQHF.

The rearrangement joins TRBV7-8 to TRBJ1-2; the D gene is possibly TRBD1 (5 bases). This CDR3 spans 16 amino acids. Germline assignment: CDR1 SGHVS and CDR2 FQNEAQ. With 5 bases removed from V and 4 bases from J, the gap between germline ends came to 20 bases. The DNA for the CDR3 is TGTGCCAGCAGCCCGTCAAGGACGGGGGTCGGCTATGGCTACACCTTC. It encodes CASSPSRTGVGYGYTF.

The chain is built from TRBV12-5 and TRBJ2-3; D remains ambiguous. This CDR3 is built from 15 residues. V was pared by 6 bases and J by 0 bases, with 13 bases between. Germline loops: CDR1 LGHNT, CDR2 FRNRAP. In DNA form, the CDR3 reads TGTGCTAGTGGGGCCCAGGTCCTTAGCACAGATACGCAGTATTTT. It translates to CASGAQVLSTDTQYF.

This chain connects TRBV27 to TRBJ2-2; 11 bases match TRBD2. This CDR3 comprises 14 residues. The junction had 6 bases not matched to a gene; V was cut back by 8 bases and J by 7 bases. Germline V gives CDR1 MNHEY, CDR2 SMNVEV (reference sequence). The CDR3 DNA sequence: TGTGCCAGCGGTAGCGGGGGGGTCGTCGGGGAGCTGTTTTTT. As protein: CASGSGGVVGELFF.

The chain recombines TRBV9 with TRBJ2-7; the D is unclear. In germline, CDR1 is SGDLS, CDR2 YYNGEE. V was trimmed by 0 bases and J by 2 bases, leaving 15 bases between them. The CDR3 contains 16 residues. This CDR3 is CASSVDVAGSTYEQYF. CDR3 nucleotides: TGTGCCAGCAGCGTAGACGTCGCCGGGTCTACCTACGAGCAGTACTTC.

The V and J genes are TRBV5-4 and TRBJ2-1; the match to TRBD2 covers 8 bases. CDR3 length equals 14 residues. The ends lost 4 bases at V and 6 bases at J; junction bases unmatched: 6. The germline CDR1 and CDR2 sequences are SGHNT and YYREEE (reference sequence). The CDR3 sequence: CASSGSREGNEQFF. The CDR3 DNA sequence: TGTGCCAGCAGCGGGAGCCGGGAGGGCAATGAGCAGTTCTTC.